This entry features one TCR beta chain sequence. Its cognate antigen is unknown. Given a much more abundant clone one base away, this may be a read error. RNA was extracted from bulk tissue without any cell sorting. This CDR3 is 15 amino acids long. Germline lookup yields CDR1 MNHNS and CDR2 SASEGT. The data originate from a study of tumor and adjacent non-tumor tissue in lung cancer. Study summary: The cohort had roughly 11 adenocarcinoma, a couple of squamous cell and 1 small cell patients. The patients, 9 to 11 men and five or six women, were about 31 to 85 with stage I to III disease. On average, productive TCRbeta reads reached some 4.4 million per sample.

Overall study results and limits: Tumor repertoires had a smaller top 100 clone share than normal lung.

Three rounds of nested PCR, following a modified ARM-PCR protocol, produced the TCRbeta library. Using its own MiXCR run on the multiplex PCR reads, TCRdb lists one record per CDR3 protein. The sample lists about 110,000 distinct CDR3 sequences; around 80% were seen once. The V call is TRBV6-1, the J call TRBJ2-5, with 9 bases that match TRBD1. The sequenced sample was lung tumor tissue. The receptor was isolated from a woman aged 55 to 70 with non-small cell lung cancer. CDR3 in DNA: TGTGCCAGCAGTGAACAGGGACAGGGCCAAGAGATCCAGTACTTC. Translating it yields CASSEQGQGQEIQYF.